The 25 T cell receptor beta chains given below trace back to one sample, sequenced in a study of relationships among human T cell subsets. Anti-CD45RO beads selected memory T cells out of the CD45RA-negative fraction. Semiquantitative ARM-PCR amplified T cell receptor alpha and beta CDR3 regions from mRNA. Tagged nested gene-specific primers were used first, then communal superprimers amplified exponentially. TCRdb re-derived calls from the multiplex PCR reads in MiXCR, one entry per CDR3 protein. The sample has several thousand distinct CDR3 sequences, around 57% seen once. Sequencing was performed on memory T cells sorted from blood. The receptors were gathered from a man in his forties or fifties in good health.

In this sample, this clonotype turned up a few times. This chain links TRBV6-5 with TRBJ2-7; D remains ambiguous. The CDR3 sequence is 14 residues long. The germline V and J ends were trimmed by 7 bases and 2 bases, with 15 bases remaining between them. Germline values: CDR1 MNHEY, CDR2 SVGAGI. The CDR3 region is CASNGIRTPYEQYF. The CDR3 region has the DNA TGTGCCAGCAACGGAATTCGGACGCCCTACGAGCAGTACTTC.

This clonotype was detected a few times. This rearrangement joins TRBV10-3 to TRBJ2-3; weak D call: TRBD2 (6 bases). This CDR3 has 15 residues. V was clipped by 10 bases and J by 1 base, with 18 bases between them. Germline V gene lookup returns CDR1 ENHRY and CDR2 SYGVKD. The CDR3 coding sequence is TGTGCCACCACGGTGGGGGGAACGGGCACAGATACGCAGTATTTT. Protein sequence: CATTVGGTGTDTQYF.

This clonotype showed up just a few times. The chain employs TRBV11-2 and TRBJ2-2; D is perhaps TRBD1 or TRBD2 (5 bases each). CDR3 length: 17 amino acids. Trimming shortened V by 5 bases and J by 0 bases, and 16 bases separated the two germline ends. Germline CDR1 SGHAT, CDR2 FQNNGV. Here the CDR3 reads CASSAGATASNTGELFF. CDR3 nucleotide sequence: TGTGCCAGCAGCGCCGGGGCAACGGCTTCGAACACCGGGGAGCTGTTTTTT.

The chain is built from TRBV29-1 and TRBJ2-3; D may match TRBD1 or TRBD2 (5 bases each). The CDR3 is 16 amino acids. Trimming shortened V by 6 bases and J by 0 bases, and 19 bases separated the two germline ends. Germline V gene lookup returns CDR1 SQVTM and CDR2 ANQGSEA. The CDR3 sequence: CSVSGTASGSTDTQYF. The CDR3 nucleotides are TGCAGCGTATCCGGGACCGCTTCTGGGAGCACAGATACGCAGTATTTT.

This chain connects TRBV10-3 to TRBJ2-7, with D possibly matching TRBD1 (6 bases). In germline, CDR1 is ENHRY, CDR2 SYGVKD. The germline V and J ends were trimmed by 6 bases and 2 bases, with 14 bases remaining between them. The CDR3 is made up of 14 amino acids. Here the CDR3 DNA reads TGTGCCATCAGCCCGGACAGCAGAACCTACGAGCAGTACTTC. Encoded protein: CAISPDSRTYEQYF.

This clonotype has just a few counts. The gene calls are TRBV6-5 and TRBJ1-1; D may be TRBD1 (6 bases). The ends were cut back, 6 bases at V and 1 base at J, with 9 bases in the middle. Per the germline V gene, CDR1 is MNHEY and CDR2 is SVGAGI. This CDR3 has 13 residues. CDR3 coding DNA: TGTGCCAGCAGACCGGGACAGAACACTGAAGCTTTCTTT. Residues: CASRPGQNTEAFF.

In DNA form, the CDR3 reads TGTGCCAGCATCGGGACAATGAACACTGAAGCTTTCTTT. This translates into CASIGTMNTEAFF. The gene calls are TRBV27 and TRBJ1-1; maybe TRBD1 (6 bases). The germline gives CDR1 MNHEY, CDR2 SMNVEV (reference sequence). Trimming removed 7 bases from V and 0 bases from J, with 9 bases in between. The CDR3 sequence is 13 residues long.

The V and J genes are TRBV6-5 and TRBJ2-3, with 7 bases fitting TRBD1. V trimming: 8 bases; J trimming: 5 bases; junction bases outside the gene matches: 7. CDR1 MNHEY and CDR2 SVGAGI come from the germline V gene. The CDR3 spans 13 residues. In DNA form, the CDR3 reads TGTGCCAGCGGGGACAGTCCAAAAGATACGCAGTATTTT. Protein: CASGDSPKDTQYF.

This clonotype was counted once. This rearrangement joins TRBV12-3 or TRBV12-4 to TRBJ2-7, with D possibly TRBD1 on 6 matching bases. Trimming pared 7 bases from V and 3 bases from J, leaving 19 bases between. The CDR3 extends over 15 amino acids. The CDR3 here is CASKIEQGVLYEQYF. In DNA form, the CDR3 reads TGTGCCAGCAAGATAGAACAGGGAGTCCTCTACGAGCAGTACTTC.

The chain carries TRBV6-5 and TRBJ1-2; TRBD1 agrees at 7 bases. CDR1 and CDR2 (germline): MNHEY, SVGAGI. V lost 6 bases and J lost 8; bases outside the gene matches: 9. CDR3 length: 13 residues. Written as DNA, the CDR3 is TGTGCCAGCAGCCCAGACAGGGTCAGGGGCTACACCTTC. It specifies CASSPDRVRGYTF.

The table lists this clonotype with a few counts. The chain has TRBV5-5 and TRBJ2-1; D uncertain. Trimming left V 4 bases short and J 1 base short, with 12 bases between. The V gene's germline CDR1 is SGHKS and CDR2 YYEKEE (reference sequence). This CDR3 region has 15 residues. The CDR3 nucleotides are TGTGCCAGCAGCCCCTATTTAGCTTCCTACAATGAGCAGTTCTTC. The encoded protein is CASSPYLASYNEQFF.

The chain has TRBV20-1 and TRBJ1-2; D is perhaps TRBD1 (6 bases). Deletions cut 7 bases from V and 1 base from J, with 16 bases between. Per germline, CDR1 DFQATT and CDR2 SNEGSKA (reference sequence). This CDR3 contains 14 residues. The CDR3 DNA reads TGCAGTGGGGCACAGGGCGGGAATAACTATGGCTACACCTTC. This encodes CSGAQGGNNYGYTF.

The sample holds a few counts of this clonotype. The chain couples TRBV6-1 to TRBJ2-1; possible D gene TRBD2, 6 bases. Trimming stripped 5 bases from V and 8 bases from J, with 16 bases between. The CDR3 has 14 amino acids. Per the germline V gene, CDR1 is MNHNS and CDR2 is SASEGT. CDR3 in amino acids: CASSYLGSEYEQFF. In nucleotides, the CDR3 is TGTGCCAGCAGTTACCTCGGGAGCGAGTATGAGCAGTTCTTC.

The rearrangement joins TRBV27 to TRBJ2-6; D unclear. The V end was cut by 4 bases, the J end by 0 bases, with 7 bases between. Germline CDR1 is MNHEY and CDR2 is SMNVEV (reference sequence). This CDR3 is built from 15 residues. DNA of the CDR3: TGTGCCAGCAGTTCCGATTACTCTGGGGCCAACGTCCTGACTTTC. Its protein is CASSSDYSGANVLTF.

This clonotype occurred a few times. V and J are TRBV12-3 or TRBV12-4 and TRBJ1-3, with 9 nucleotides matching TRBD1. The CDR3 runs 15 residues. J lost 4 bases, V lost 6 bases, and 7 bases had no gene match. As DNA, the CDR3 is TGTGCCAGCAGAACTCCGGGACAGGGCGGAAACACCATATATTTT. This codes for CASRTPGQGGNTIYF.

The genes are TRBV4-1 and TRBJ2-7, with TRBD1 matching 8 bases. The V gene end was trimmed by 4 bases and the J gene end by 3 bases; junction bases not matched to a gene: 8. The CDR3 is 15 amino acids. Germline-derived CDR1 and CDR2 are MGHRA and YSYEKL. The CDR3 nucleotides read TGCGCCAGCAGCCCTCGACAGGGGAACTACTACGAGCAGTACTTC. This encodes CASSPRQGNYYEQYF.

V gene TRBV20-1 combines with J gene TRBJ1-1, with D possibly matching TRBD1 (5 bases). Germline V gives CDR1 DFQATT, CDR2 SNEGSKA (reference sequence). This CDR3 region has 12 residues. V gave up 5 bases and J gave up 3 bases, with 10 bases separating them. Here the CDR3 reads CSAGTGHTEAFF. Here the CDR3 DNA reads TGCAGTGCTGGTACAGGTCACACTGAAGCTTTCTTT.

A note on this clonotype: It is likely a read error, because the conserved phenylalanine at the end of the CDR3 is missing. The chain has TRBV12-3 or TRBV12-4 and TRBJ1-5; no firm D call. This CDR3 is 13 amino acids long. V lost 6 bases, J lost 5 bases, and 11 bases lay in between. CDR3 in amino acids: CASSRDEYQPQHL. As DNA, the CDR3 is TGTGCCAGCAGCCGAGACGAATATCAGCCCCAGCATCTT.

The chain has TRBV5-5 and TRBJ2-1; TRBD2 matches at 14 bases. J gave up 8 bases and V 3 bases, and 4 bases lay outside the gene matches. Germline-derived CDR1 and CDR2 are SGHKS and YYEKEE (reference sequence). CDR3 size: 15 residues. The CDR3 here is CASSWTGLAGDEQFF. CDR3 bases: TGTGCCAGCAGCTGGACGGGACTAGCGGGGGATGAGCAGTTCTTC.

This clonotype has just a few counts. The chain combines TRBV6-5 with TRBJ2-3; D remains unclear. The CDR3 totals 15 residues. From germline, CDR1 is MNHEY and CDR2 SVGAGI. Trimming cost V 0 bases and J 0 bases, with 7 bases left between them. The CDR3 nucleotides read TGTGCCAGCAGTTACTCCGCCTCTAGCACAGATACGCAGTATTTT. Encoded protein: CASSYSASSTDTQYF.

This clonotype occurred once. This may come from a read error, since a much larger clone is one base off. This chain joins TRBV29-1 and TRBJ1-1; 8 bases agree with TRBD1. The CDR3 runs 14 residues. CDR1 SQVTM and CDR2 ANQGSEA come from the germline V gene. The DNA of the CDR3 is TGCGGCGCCGGACAGGGCCGTGGGACCACTGAAGCTTTCTTT. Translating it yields CGAGQGRGTTEAFF.

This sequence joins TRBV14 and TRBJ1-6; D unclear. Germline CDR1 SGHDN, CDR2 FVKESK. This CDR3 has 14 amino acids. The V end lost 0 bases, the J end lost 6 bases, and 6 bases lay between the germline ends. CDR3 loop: CASSQDRGNSPLHF. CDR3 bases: TGTGCCAGCAGCCAAGATCGGGGTAATTCACCCCTCCACTTT.

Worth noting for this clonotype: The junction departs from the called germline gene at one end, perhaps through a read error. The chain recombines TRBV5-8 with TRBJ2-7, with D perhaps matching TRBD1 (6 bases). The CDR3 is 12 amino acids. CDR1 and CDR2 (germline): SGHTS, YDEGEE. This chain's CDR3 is CASSALGQKHYF. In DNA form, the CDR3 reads TGTGCCAGCAGCGCGTTAGGACAGAAGCACTACTTC.

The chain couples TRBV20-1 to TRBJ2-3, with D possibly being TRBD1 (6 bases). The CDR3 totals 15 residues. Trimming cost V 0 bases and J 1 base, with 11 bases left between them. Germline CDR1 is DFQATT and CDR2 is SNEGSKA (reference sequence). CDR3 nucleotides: TGCAGTGCTAGAGAACAGGGTTCAGGCACAGATACGCAGTATTTT. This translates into CSAREQGSGTDTQYF.

Written as DNA, the CDR3 is TGTGCCAGCAGTTTCCGACGACAGGGGTCTAGTGTCCCTACGAGGGCCAAAAACATTCAGTACTTC. This sequence encodes CASSFRRQGSSVPTRAKNIQYF. The rearrangement links TRBV28 to TRBJ2-4, with TRBD1 matching 8 bases. This CDR3 has 22 residues. J lost 1 base, V lost 3 bases, and 23 bases had no gene match. Germline CDR1 and CDR2: MDHEN and SYDVKM.